This T cell receptor beta chain derives from a study of T cell repertoires in cytomegalovirus infection. Study-level information: TCR beta signatures that were public indicated CMV infection and matching HLA type. Broader study findings: CMV carriers having the relevant HLA were flagged by cumulative public TCR beta family frequency. What dominated the ex vivo response were HLA-C-restricted CMV-specific TCR beta clonotypes.

TCRdb re-analysed the reads in MiXCR, keeping a single row per CDR3 protein. The sample lists fewer than 550,000 distinct CDR3 sequences, more than 15% seen once, with more than 20% in the top ten. The CDR3 runs to 16 residues. CDR1 and CDR2 (germline): MDHEN, SYDVKM. V lost 8 bases to trimming and J lost 1 base; unmatched junction nucleotides: 14. This clonotype has ten or more counts. Its antigen remains unidentified. The sample comprised CD8+ T cells from PBMCs. This TCR came from a human donor in good health (CMV status not recorded). Some clones in this sample may be carry-over from other donors' samples. The chain carries TRBV28 and TRBJ2-7; TRBD2 matches at 7 bases. The chain's CDR3 is CASGPTSRELSYEQYF. The DNA of the CDR3 is TGTGCCAGCGGACCGACTAGCCGCGAGTTATCCTACGAGCAGTACTTC.